The 6 T cell receptor beta chains listed next were all sequenced from one sample in a study of blood T cell repertoires in COVID-19. Sequenced by immunoSEQ multiplex PCR; TCRdb stores in-frame clones only, minus some. The data contain about 210,000 clones, about 85% of them singletons. The source material was peripheral blood. The receptor source for this set is a man aged 60 to 75 with COVID-19, enrolled during active disease.

The chain carries TRBV29-1 and TRBJ2-2; a weak D match, TRBD1 (7 bases). V lost 4 bases and J 2 bases, leaving 11 bases between the germline ends. CDR1 is SQVTM, CDR2 ANQGSEA, per germline. This CDR3 has 14 amino acids. The CDR3 DNA reads TGCAGCGTTGGGGGGGACAGAAACACCGGGGAGCTGTTTTTT. As protein: CSVGGDRNTGELFF.

The chain employs TRBV19 and TRBJ1-1; D might be TRBD1 (6 bases). The CDR3 sequence is 13 residues long. Looked up from germline, CDR1 is LNHDA and CDR2 is SQIVND (reference sequence). V was trimmed by 6 bases and J by 4 bases, leaving 12 bases between them. The CDR3 loop reads CASRTGTATEAFF. CDR3 nucleotide sequence: TGTGCCAGTAGGACAGGTACCGCCACTGAAGCTTTCTTT.

The chain carries TRBV10-3 and TRBJ1-3, with unresolved D. Trimming removed 10 bases from V and 2 bases from J, with 12 bases in between. CDR1 is ENHRY, CDR2 SYGVKD, per germline. The CDR3 sequence is 13 residues long. The CDR3 nucleotides are TGTGCCAGCCTTGAGGGAACTGGAAACACCATATATTTT. Encoded protein: CASLEGTGNTIYF.

V is TRBV7-9 and J is TRBJ1-4, with TRBD1 matching over 7 bases. The CDR3 contains 15 residues. Germline V CDR1 and CDR2: SEHNR, FQNEAQ (reference sequence). Trimming took 1 base from V and 4 from J; bases not matched to a gene: 3. The CDR3 reads CASSLEGTDNEKLFF. CDR3 in DNA: TGTGCCAGCAGCTTAGAAGGGACAGATAATGAAAAACTGTTTTTT.

This clone was seen only once. V usage is TRBV12-3 or TRBV12-4 and J usage is TRBJ1-2; D unclear. Deletions cut 3 bases from V and 4 bases from J, with 9 bases between. This CDR3 is built from 13 residues. This chain's CDR3 is CASSFGEAYGYTF. In DNA, the CDR3 is TGTGCCAGCAGTTTTGGGGAGGCCTATGGCTACACCTTC.

V is TRBV7-8 and J is TRBJ2-3; the match to TRBD2 covers 11 bases. The CDR3 contains 19 residues. Trimming cost V 5 bases and J 4 bases; bases outside gene matches: 17. Germline V gives CDR1 SGHVS, CDR2 FQNEAQ. The CDR3 DNA reads TGTGCCAGCAGCACACCCCCCGGACTAGCGGGCCCCCGCCCAGATACGCAGTATTTT. This translates into CASSTPPGLAGPRPDTQYF.